Shown below are 28 T cell receptor beta chains from a single sample sequenced in a study of control samples from healthy donors and cancer patients. TCRdb's copy holds only in-frame clones and misses some; the assay was immunoSEQ multiplex PCR. The sample includes 90,000 to 100,000 clones, about four fifths of them seen just once. Input material: PBMCs. The receptors were gathered from a man between 65 and 80 years old with lung cancer.

This chain joins TRBV11-2 and TRBJ1-3; no clear D gene. V shed 2 bases and J shed 0 bases, with 8 bases lying between them. CDR3 size: 15 residues. CDR1 SGHAT and CDR2 FQNNGV come from the germline V gene. The chain's CDR3 is CASSLNGPSGNTIYF. Written as DNA, the CDR3 is TGTGCCAGCAGCTTAAACGGGCCCTCTGGAAACACCATATATTTT.

The chain carries TRBV5-1 and TRBJ2-5, with D possibly being TRBD1 (6 bases). The V end lost 6 bases, the J end lost 1 base, and 16 bases lay between the germline ends. The CDR3 is 15 residues long. Germline V gives CDR1 SGHRS, CDR2 YFSETQ. The CDR3 region has the DNA TGCGCCAGCACCCTTGAACCAGGGGTCCAAGAGACCCAGTACTTC. Translated, it gives CASTLEPGVQETQYF.

The chain has TRBV30 and TRBJ1-2; no reliable D call. CDR1 GTSNPN and CDR2 SVGIG come from the germline V gene (reference sequence). With 1 base removed from V and 0 bases from J, the gap between germline ends came to 3 bases. The CDR3 spans 12 residues. The chain's CDR3 is CAWSGANYGYTF. Written as DNA, the CDR3 is TGTGCCTGGAGTGGGGCTAACTATGGCTACACCTTC.

This clone has more than one count but fewer than ten. The rearrangement joins TRBV5-4 to TRBJ1-1; D might be TRBD1 (6 bases). Germline V gene sequence: CDR1 SGHNT, CDR2 YYREEE (reference sequence). V was cut by 3 bases and J by 6 bases, with 12 bases left in between. The CDR3 has 13 residues. In nucleotides, the CDR3 is TGTGCCAGCAGCTGGGCGGGGGCCCCTGAAGCTTTCTTT. It translates to CASSWAGAPEAFF.

This chain links TRBV20-1 with TRBJ1-2, with no clear D. With 4 bases removed from V and 4 bases from J, the gap between germline ends came to 7 bases. Germline V lookup: CDR1 DFQATT, CDR2 SNEGSKA (reference sequence). The CDR3 sequence is 11 residues long. CDR3 in DNA: TGCAGTGCTAAAGGAGGCTATGGCTACACCTTC. Translation gives CSAKGGYGYTF.

This clone showed up just a few times. This chain connects TRBV27 to TRBJ2-7; 9 bases agree with TRBD1. J was trimmed by 2 bases and V by 5 bases; bases with no gene match: 10. The CDR3 is 16 amino acids. The germline CDR1 and CDR2 sequences are MNHEY and SMNVEV (reference sequence). Here the CDR3 reads CASSPKDRGRTYEQYF. The CDR3 DNA reads TGTGCCAGCAGTCCGAAGGACAGGGGACGCACCTACGAGCAGTACTTC.

This rearrangement joins TRBV19 to TRBJ2-3; a possible D gene is TRBD2 (6 bases). This CDR3 contains 15 residues. V was cut by 3 bases and J by 2 bases, with 12 bases left in between. Germline lookup yields CDR1 LNHDA and CDR2 SQIVND (reference sequence). The CDR3 here is CASSINAGTTDTQYF. CDR3 sequence (DNA): TGTGCCAGTAGTATTAATGCGGGAACCACAGATACGCAGTATTTT.

V usage is TRBV14 and J usage is TRBJ1-2; D is ambiguous. This CDR3 has 16 amino acids. Germline CDR1 SGHDN, CDR2 FVKESK. The V end was cut by 4 bases, the J end by 5 bases, with 20 bases between. CDR3 protein: CASSLTEQRHTYGYTF. The CDR3 DNA reads as TGTGCCAGCAGCCTAACGGAACAGCGTCATACTTATGGCTACACCTTC.

The rearrangement links TRBV6-5 to TRBJ1-2; TRBD1 agrees at 8 bases. The length of the CDR3 is 14 residues. CDR1 is MNHEY and CDR2 is SVGAGI in the germline V gene. After removal of 7 bases from V and 2 bases from J, the junction contained 6 bases not matched to a gene. The CDR3 sequence is CASKTGGGNYGYTF. The DNA of the CDR3 is TGTGCCAGCAAAACAGGGGGAGGAAACTATGGCTACACCTTC.

The V call is TRBV7-2, the J call TRBJ2-7, with 8 bases identical to TRBD1. The CDR3 totals 14 residues. Per the germline V gene, CDR1 is SGHTA and CDR2 is FQGNSA. V lost 3 bases and J lost 6; bases outside the gene matches: 7. This chain's CDR3 is CASSFTVDRAEQYF. The CDR3 nucleotides are TGTGCCAGCAGCTTCACGGTGGACAGGGCCGAGCAGTACTTC.

The chain uses TRBV11-2 and TRBJ1-1; possible D gene TRBD1, 5 bases. Trimming left V 4 bases short and J 0 bases short, with 12 bases between. Germline V lookup: CDR1 SGHAT, CDR2 FQNNGV. The CDR3 loop spans 15 amino acids. The CDR3 spells CASSYNGHLNTEAFF. In DNA form, the CDR3 reads TGTGCCAGCAGCTATAACGGACATTTGAACACTGAAGCTTTCTTT.

The chain is built from TRBV27 and TRBJ2-3, with TRBD2 matching over 9 bases. The CDR3 has 16 residues. CDR1 and CDR2 (germline): MNHEY, SMNVEV (reference sequence). V was pared by 5 bases and J by 5 bases, with 11 bases of the junction left unmatched. CDR3 nucleotide sequence: TGTGCCAGCAGTCTGATTTCGGGACTAGCCAAAGATACGCAGTATTTT. Translated, it gives CASSLISGLAKDTQYF.

This clone was seen a handful of times. The chain combines TRBV20-1 with TRBJ1-4; D is unresolved. V lost 3 bases, J lost 1 base, and 12 bases lay in between. CDR3 length: 15 amino acids. CDR1 is DFQATT and CDR2 is SNEGSKA in the germline V gene (reference sequence). The CDR3 is CSASSGFGTNEKLFF. The DNA for the CDR3 is TGCAGTGCTAGTTCCGGGTTCGGAACTAATGAAAAACTGTTTTTT.

J is TRBJ2-2 and V is TRBV7-9, with TRBD2 matching 7 bases. CDR1 and CDR2 (germline): SEHNR, FQNEAQ (reference sequence). This CDR3 spans 15 amino acids. V gave up 1 base and J gave up 7 bases; unmatched junction bases: 6. Here the CDR3 reads CASSLVTSSYGELFF. The CDR3 coding sequence is TGTGCCAGCAGCTTAGTGACTAGCAGCTACGGGGAGCTGTTTTTT.

CDR3 residues: CASSSSGGSSTRGNSPLHF. The CDR3 nucleotides read TGTGCCAGCAGCTCCAGCGGGGGCTCTTCGACTCGCGGTAATTCACCCCTCCACTTT. The chain links TRBV7-9 to TRBJ1-6; D perhaps matches TRBD1 (6 bases). The CDR3 extends over 19 amino acids. With 4 bases removed from V and 6 bases from J, the gap between germline ends came to 25 bases. CDR1 is SEHNR, CDR2 FQNEAQ, per germline (reference sequence). The variable domain in full, completed from reference TRBV7-9 and TRBJ1-6, reads DTGVSQNPRHKITKRGQNVTFRCDPISEHNRLYWYRQTLGQGPEFLTYFQNEAQLEKSRLLSDRFSAERPKGSFSTLEIQRTEQGDSAMYLCASSSSGGSSTRGNSPLHFGNGTRLTVT.

The chain combines TRBV30 with TRBJ1-6, with D unresolved. Deletions cut 4 bases from V and 7 bases from J, with 5 bases between. CDR3 length: 11 amino acids. Germline values: CDR1 GTSNPN, CDR2 SVGIG (reference sequence). DNA of the CDR3: TGTGCCTGGACGGCGAATTCACCCCTCCACTTT. Protein: CAWTANSPLHF.

The V and J genes are TRBV4-1 and TRBJ2-7; 11 bases match TRBD2. J lost 2 bases, V lost 3 bases, and 6 bases had no gene match. Germline V gives CDR1 MGHRA, CDR2 YSYEKL. This CDR3 spans 16 amino acids. This CDR3 reads CASSQNSGLAAYEQYF. In DNA form, the CDR3 reads TGCGCCAGCAGCCAGAACTCGGGACTAGCGGCCTACGAGCAGTACTTC.

The chain recombines TRBV7-4 with TRBJ2-7, with D hard to call. The CDR3 has 10 residues. V was pared by 10 bases and J by 5 bases, with 9 bases between. CDR1 and CDR2 (germline): SGHVT, SQSDAQ. CDR3 nucleotide sequence: TGTGCCAACGACGTCGACGAGCAGTACTTC. Translated: CANDVDEQYF.

V gene TRBV11-3 combines with J gene TRBJ2-1, with TRBD1 as a possible D gene (5 bases). CDR3 length equals 16 residues. V was pared by 6 bases and J by 8 bases, with 23 bases between. CDR1 is SGHNT, CDR2 YENEEA, per germline. CDR3 region: CASSTGEAAGSHEQFF. The CDR3, as DNA: TGTGCCAGCAGTACAGGAGAGGCGGCTGGCTCCCATGAGCAGTTCTTC.

V is TRBV6-5 and J is TRBJ1-5; D call uncertain. The CDR3 is 14 amino acids. V lost 6 bases, J lost 0 bases, and 9 bases lay in between. Germline CDR1 and CDR2: MNHEY and SVGAGI. The CDR3: CASRNGASNQPQHF. The CDR3 DNA reads TGTGCCAGCAGAAATGGCGCTAGCAATCAGCCCCAGCATTTT.

This clone was counted a single time. The CDR3 nucleotides read TGCGCCAGCAGCTCGACAGGGGGCACAGATACGCAGTATTTT. Amino acid sequence: CASSSTGGTDTQYF. V is TRBV5-1 and J is TRBJ2-3; 8 bases align to TRBD1. The J segment lost 1 base and the V segment lost 3 bases, leaving 1 base of the junction unmatched. CDR1 and CDR2 (germline): SGHRS, YFSETQ. This CDR3 contains 14 residues.

The chain uses TRBV9 and TRBJ2-1; D uncertain. Germline V gene lookup returns CDR1 SGDLS and CDR2 YYNGEE. The germline V and J ends were trimmed by 4 bases and 6 bases, with 8 bases remaining between them. The CDR3 sequence is 12 residues long. The CDR3 nucleotides read TGTGCCAGCAGCCCGATGTTCAATGAGCAGTTCTTC. Residues: CASSPMFNEQFF.

The chain uses TRBV6-5 and TRBJ2-7, with a tentative D call TRBD2 (5 bases). V gave up 8 bases and J gave up 0 bases, with 17 bases separating them. Germline loops: CDR1 MNHEY, CDR2 SVGAGI. The CDR3 contains 15 residues. The chain's CDR3 is CASGGRTSSSYEQYF. The CDR3 DNA follows: TGTGCCAGCGGAGGTAGGACCTCGAGCTCCTACGAGCAGTACTTC.

The chain has TRBV2 and TRBJ2-1; possible D gene TRBD2, 5 bases. V lost 6 bases, J lost 8 bases, and 8 bases lay in between. The germline V gene has CDR1 SNHLY and CDR2 FYNNEI. The CDR3 is made up of 11 amino acids. The DNA of the CDR3 is TGTGCCAGCAGCGGGGTCGATGAGCAGTTCTTC. Its protein is CASSGVDEQFF.

The V call is TRBV7-9, the J call TRBJ1-4; D is perhaps TRBD1 (6 bases). Germline assignment: CDR1 SEHNR and CDR2 FQNEAQ (reference sequence). The V gene lost 0 bases and the J gene lost 8 bases, with 13 bases spanning the gap. This CDR3 contains 15 residues. Here the CDR3 reads CASSLAQTGPEKLFF. CDR3 in DNA: TGTGCCAGCAGCTTAGCGCAGACAGGACCCGAAAAACTGTTTTTT.

The gene calls are TRBV7-9 and TRBJ1-3, with 7 bases identical to TRBD1. CDR1 SEHNR and CDR2 FQNEAQ come from the germline V gene (reference sequence). V was pared by 5 bases and J by 0 bases, with 4 bases of the junction left unmatched. CDR3 size: 15 residues. As DNA, the CDR3 is TGTGCCAGCAGCGCGACAGGGACCTCTGGAAACACCATATATTTT. This translates into CASSATGTSGNTIYF. Combining the CDR3 with reference TRBV7-9 and TRBJ1-3 gives the whole variable domain DTGVSQNPRHKITKRGQNVTFRCDPISEHNRLYWYRQTLGQGPEFLTYFQNEAQLEKSRLLSDRFSAERPKGSFSTLEIQRTEQGDSAMYLCASSATGTSGNTIYFGEGSWLTVV.

This rearrangement joins TRBV20-1 to TRBJ2-3, with D perhaps matching TRBD1 (6 bases). Germline V gives CDR1 DFQATT, CDR2 SNEGSKA (reference sequence). CDR3 length equals 11 residues. V dropped 3 bases and J dropped 11 bases, with 12 bases sitting between them. The CDR3 protein is CSASRGQGQYF. CDR3 coding DNA: TGCAGTGCTAGCAGGGGACAAGGGCAGTATTTT.

This chain links TRBV19 with TRBJ1-2, with D perhaps TRBD1 (5 bases). CDR1 is LNHDA, CDR2 SQIVND, per germline (reference sequence). This CDR3 is built from 15 residues. V dropped 9 bases and J dropped 5 bases, with 22 bases sitting between them. The CDR3: CASRLGVGGTYGYTF. The CDR3 nucleotides read TGTGCCAGCCGGCTAGGCGTGGGGGGAACATATGGCTACACCTTC.